This T cell receptor beta chain is drawn from a study of beta chain features in type 1 diabetes. Sequencing targeted expressed TCRB transcripts, as all isolated RNA had been reverse transcribed. Sequencing used immunoSEQ multiplex PCR; TCRdb keeps in-frame clones, though not all of them. This table holds 200,000 to 300,000 clones, 11% found once. Study-wide findings and caveats: People with Type 1 diabetes carried modestly yet significantly shorter TCRB CDR3s in all four CD4+ subsets.

It was one heparinised blood draw, averaging roughly 100 mL, that each donor gave. Concerning this clone: Its antigen remains unidentified.

Per the germline V gene, CDR1 is SNHLY and CDR2 is FYNNEI. The CDR3 extends over 14 amino acids. The germline V and J ends were trimmed by 3 bases and 6 bases, with 12 bases remaining between them. What was sequenced was naive CD4+ T cells from blood. The J gene is TRBJ2-1, the V gene TRBV2, with a weak D call TRBD2 (5 bases). The source of this sequence is a man aged 25-45 years with type 1 diabetes. Here the CDR3 reads CASSEEAVGNEQFF. CDR3 DNA: TGTGCCAGCAGTGAGGAAGCGGTAGGCAATGAGCAGTTCTTC. Full variable domain (rest looked up from reference TRBV2 and TRBJ2-1): EPEVTQTPSHQVTQMGQEVILRCVPISNHLYFYWYRQILGQKVEFLVSFYNNEISEKSEIFDDQFSVERPDGSNFTLKIRSTKLEDSAMYFCASSEEAVGNEQFFGPGTRLTVL.